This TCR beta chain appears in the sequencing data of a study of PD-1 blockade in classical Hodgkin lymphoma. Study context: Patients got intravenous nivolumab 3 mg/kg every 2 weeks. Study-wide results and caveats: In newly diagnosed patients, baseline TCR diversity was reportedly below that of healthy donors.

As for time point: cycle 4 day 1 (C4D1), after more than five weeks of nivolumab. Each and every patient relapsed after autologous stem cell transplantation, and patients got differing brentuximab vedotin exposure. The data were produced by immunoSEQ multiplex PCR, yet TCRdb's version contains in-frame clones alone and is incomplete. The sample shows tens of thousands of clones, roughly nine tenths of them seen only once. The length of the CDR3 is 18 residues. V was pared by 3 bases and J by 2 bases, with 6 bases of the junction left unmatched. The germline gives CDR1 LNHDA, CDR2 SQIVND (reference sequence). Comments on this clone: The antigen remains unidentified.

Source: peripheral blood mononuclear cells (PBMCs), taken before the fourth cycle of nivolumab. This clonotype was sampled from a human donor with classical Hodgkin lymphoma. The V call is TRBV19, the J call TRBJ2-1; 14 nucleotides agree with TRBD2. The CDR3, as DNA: TGTGCCAGTAGTATTGTGGGGACTAGCGGGGGTCCCTACAATGAGCAGTTCTTC. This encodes CASSIVGTSGGPYNEQFF.